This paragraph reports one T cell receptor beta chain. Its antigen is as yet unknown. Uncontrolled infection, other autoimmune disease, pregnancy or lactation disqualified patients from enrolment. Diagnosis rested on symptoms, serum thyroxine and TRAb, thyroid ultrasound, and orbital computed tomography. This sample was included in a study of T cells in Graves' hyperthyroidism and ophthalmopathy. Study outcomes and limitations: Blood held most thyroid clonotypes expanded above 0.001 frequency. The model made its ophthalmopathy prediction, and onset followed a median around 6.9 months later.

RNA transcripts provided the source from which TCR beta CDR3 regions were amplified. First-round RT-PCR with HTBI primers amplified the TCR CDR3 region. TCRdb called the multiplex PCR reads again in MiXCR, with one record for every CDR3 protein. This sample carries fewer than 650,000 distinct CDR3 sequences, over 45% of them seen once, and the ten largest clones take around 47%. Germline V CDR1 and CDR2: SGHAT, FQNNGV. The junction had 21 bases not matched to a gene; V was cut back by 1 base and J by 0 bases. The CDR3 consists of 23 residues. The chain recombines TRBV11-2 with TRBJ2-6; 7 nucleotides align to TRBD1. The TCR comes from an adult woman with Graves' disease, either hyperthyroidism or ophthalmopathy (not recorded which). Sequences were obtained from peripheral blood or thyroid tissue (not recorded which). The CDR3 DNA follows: TGTGCCAGCAGCTTAGGCCGACAGGGTTGGTTCCTTTCCGACAGCTCTGGGGCCAACGTCCTGACTTTC. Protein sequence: CASSLGRQGWFLSDSSGANVLTF.